What follows are 32 T cell receptor beta chains derived from one specimen sequenced in a study of cytomegalovirus exposure and HLA in healthy donors. Vbeta (60) and Jbeta (13) primers were used in the PCR. Generated by immunoSEQ multiplex PCR, the TCRdb table keeps only in-frame clones and is missing some. The sample has over 100,000 clones, around 66% seen once. The sample taken for sequencing was PBMCs. The receptors shown here come from a woman in her 40s in good health and CMV-seropositive.

This clone was counted a few times. The CDR3 sequence is CASSQDPGLAAYEQYF. The CDR3 DNA reads as TGTGCCAGCAGCCAAGACCCGGGACTAGCGGCCTACGAGCAGTACTTC. This chain connects TRBV4-2 to TRBJ2-7, with 11 bases matching TRBD2. The length of the CDR3 is 16 residues. The germline CDR1 and CDR2 sequences are LGHNA and YNFKEQ. V lost 0 bases to trimming and J lost 2 bases; unmatched junction nucleotides: 3.

The chain is built from TRBV6-5 and TRBJ2-3; D gene ambiguous. Germline values: CDR1 MNHEY, CDR2 SVGAGI. The length of the CDR3 is 11 residues. V was clipped by 6 bases and J by 2 bases, with 3 bases between them. Here the CDR3 DNA reads TGTGCCAGCAGCCACACAGATACGCAGTATTTT. Translation: CASSHTDTQYF.

The CDR3 sequence is CASSPALGGTEAFF. The CDR3 region has the DNA TGTGCCAGCAGCCCCGCCCTAGGGGGTACTGAAGCTTTCTTT. The chain joins TRBV7-9 to TRBJ1-1; possible D gene TRBD1, 6 bases. The CDR3 spans 14 residues. CDR1 and CDR2 from the germline V gene are SEHNR and FQNEAQ (reference sequence). The V end lost 5 bases, the J end lost 5 bases, and 15 bases lay between the germline ends.

The V call is TRBV30, the J call TRBJ1-1; TRBD1 aligns across 7 bases. The CDR3 has 14 residues. V shed 1 base, J shed 5 bases, and the junction held 7 bases outside the gene matches. Germline V gives CDR1 GTSNPN, CDR2 SVGIG (reference sequence). CDR3 nucleotide sequence: TGTGCCTGGAGTGGAAACAGGGGTTGGACTGAAGCTTTCTTT. It is translated as CAWSGNRGWTEAFF.

The chain employs TRBV12-1 and TRBJ2-1; the table names TRBD2, a call not compared with the DNA. TRBV12-1 counts as a pseudogene. CDR3 size: 17 residues. This CDR3 reads CASSFGGLAAPGNEQFF. The CDR3 DNA reads as TGTGCCAGCAGCTTTGGCGGACTAGCGGCCCCTGGGAATGAGCAGTTCTTC.

The chain couples TRBV11-2 to TRBJ2-7; D remains unclear. Germline CDR1 reads SGHAT; CDR2 reads FQNNGV. The CDR3 contains 15 residues. V lost 5 bases, J lost 1 base, and 15 bases lay in between. The chain's CDR3 is CASSKVKGVSYEQYF. CDR3 DNA sequence: TGTGCCAGCAGCAAGGTAAAAGGAGTATCCTACGAGCAGTACTTC.

The chain couples TRBV19 to TRBJ1-5, with a possible D match to TRBD1 (5 bases). This CDR3 spans 13 amino acids. Trimming pared 8 bases from V and 7 bases from J, leaving 15 bases between. Germline V gene sequence: CDR1 LNHDA, CDR2 SQIVND (reference sequence). The CDR3 region has the DNA TGTGCCAGTTGCCGGGACTTAGGCCAGCCCCAGCATTTT. Protein product: CASCRDLGQPQHF.

The CDR3 DNA reads TGCAGCGTTCTTCGGAACACCGGGGAGCTGTTTTTT. Translating it yields CSVLRNTGELFF. The rearrangement links TRBV29-1 to TRBJ2-2; no definite D call. Deletions cut 5 bases from V and 1 base from J, with 5 bases between. The germline CDR1 and CDR2 sequences are SQVTM and ANQGSEA. The CDR3 consists of 12 residues.

The V call is TRBV25-1, the J call TRBJ2-1; the D gene is possibly TRBD2 (6 bases). Between the trimmed V and J ends, which lost 4 bases and 9 bases, there was a span of 13 bases. Germline CDR1 is MGHDK and CDR2 is SYGVNS. This CDR3 comprises 13 residues. The CDR3 reads CASSVQTSAEQFF. In nucleotides, the CDR3 is TGTGCCAGCAGTGTCCAGACTAGTGCTGAGCAGTTCTTC.

The CDR3: CAWSPPTGETQYF. DNA for the CDR3: TGTGCCTGGAGCCCCCCGACAGGAGAGACCCAGTACTTC. The V and J genes are TRBV30 and TRBJ2-5; D might be TRBD1 (6 bases). The CDR3 length is 13 residues. V was pared by 3 bases and J by 4 bases, with 12 bases between. CDR1 GTSNPN and CDR2 SVGIG come from the germline V gene (reference sequence).

The chain has TRBV19 and TRBJ1-2, with a possible D match to TRBD1 (5 bases). Trimming removed 4 bases at V and 2 bases at J, with 14 bases between. This CDR3 has 15 amino acids. Germline CDR1 and CDR2: LNHDA and SQIVND (reference sequence). CDR3 bases: TGTGCCAGTAGTACCCTCGACAGTTCGAACTATGGCTACACCTTC. It specifies CASSTLDSSNYGYTF.

The rearrangement uses TRBV5-1 and TRBJ1-1, with no clear D. Germline CDR1 reads SGHRS; CDR2 reads YFSETQ. This CDR3 is built from 15 residues. V was trimmed by 4 bases and J by 1 base, leaving 14 bases between them. This CDR3 is CASSPGRTANTEAFF. The DNA for the CDR3 is TGCGCCAGCAGCCCAGGACGGACTGCGAACACTGAAGCTTTCTTT.

The rearrangement links TRBV14 to TRBJ2-3, with D uncertain. Germline V gene lookup returns CDR1 SGHDN and CDR2 FVKESK. The germline V and J ends were trimmed by 0 bases and 0 bases, with 13 bases remaining between them. The CDR3 has 17 amino acids. The CDR3 DNA follows: TGTGCCAGCAGCCAAGAGAACAGCTTCTTTAGCACAGATACGCAGTATTTT. Its protein is CASSQENSFFSTDTQYF. The full variable domain, in which reference TRBV14 and TRBJ2-3 provide the parts outside the CDR3, is EAGVTQFPSHSVIEKGQTVTLRCDPISGHDNLYWYRRVMGKEIKFLLHFVKESKQDESGMPNNRFLAERTGGTYSTLKVQPAELEDSGVYFCASSQENSFFSTDTQYFGPGTRLTVL.

The chain joins TRBV2 to TRBJ2-1; no definite D call. The CDR3 contains 11 residues. V was trimmed by 4 bases and J by 8 bases, leaving 6 bases between them. CDR1 is SNHLY, CDR2 FYNNEI, per germline. The CDR3 nucleotides are TGTGCCAGCAGTGTCCCGGATGAGCAGTTCTTC. Encoded protein: CASSVPDEQFF.

The chain employs TRBV5-3 and TRBJ2-1; 10 nucleotides align to TRBD2. Being an ORF, TRBV5-3 has a function that is uncertain. The CDR3 runs to 17 residues. The V segment lost 1 base and the J segment 2 bases; nucleotides outside the gene matches: 6. The CDR3 protein is CARSLCASGGAYNEQFF. DNA of the CDR3: TGTGCCAGAAGCTTGTGCGCTAGCGGGGGTGCCTACAATGAGCAGTTCTTC.

The rearrangement links TRBV4-2 to TRBJ2-3, with 9 bases matching TRBD2. Losses at the gene ends were 2 bases for V and 1 base for J; bases not matched to a gene: 4. Germline V gives CDR1 LGHNA, CDR2 YNFKEQ. CDR3 size: 16 residues. The CDR3 spells CASSQSIAGGTDTQYF. CDR3 coding DNA: TGTGCCAGCAGCCAATCCATAGCGGGGGGCACAGATACGCAGTATTTT.

The gene calls are TRBV12-5 and TRBJ1-2; D is ambiguous. The CDR3 runs to 14 residues. CDR1 LGHNT and CDR2 FRNRAP come from the germline V gene. V lost 3 bases to trimming and J lost 5 bases, with 13 bases between them. The CDR3 here is CASGFLEGSYGYTF. For the CDR3, the DNA is TGTGCTAGTGGTTTCCTGGAGGGTTCTTATGGCTACACCTTC.

V usage is TRBV2 and J usage is TRBJ1-2; weak D call: TRBD1 (5 bases). Per germline, CDR1 SNHLY and CDR2 FYNNEI. The CDR3 is 12 amino acids. The ends were cut back, 8 bases at V and 2 bases at J, with 9 bases in the middle. CDR3 residues: CASGGENYGYTF. The CDR3 region has the DNA TGTGCCAGCGGGGGGGAAAACTATGGCTACACCTTC.

The chain joins TRBV6-6 to TRBJ2-7, with 11 nucleotides matching TRBD2. The V gene end was trimmed by 9 bases and the J gene end by 0 bases; junction bases not matched to a gene: 7. Germline CDR1 is MNHNY and CDR2 is SVGAGI (reference sequence). The CDR3 runs 15 residues. CDR3 bases: TGTGCCAGTAGACTAGCGGGACCGAGCTCCTACGAGCAGTACTTC. It translates to CASRLAGPSSYEQYF.

This chain joins TRBV15 and TRBJ2-1; D might be TRBD2 (8 bases). The germline V and J ends were trimmed by 7 bases and 9 bases, with 28 bases remaining between them. CDR3 length: 17 amino acids. Germline CDR1 is LNHNV and CDR2 is YYDKDF (reference sequence). CDR3 in amino acids: CATTARGDRRSGSEQFF. The CDR3 DNA is TGTGCCACCACTGCCCGGGGGGACAGACGAAGCGGGAGTGAGCAGTTCTTC.

This clone was counted only a few times. A read error may account for a junction end that differs from germline. The V gene is TRBV7-8, the J gene TRBJ1-2, with 12 bases aligning to TRBD1. The CDR3 contains 18 residues. The germline gives CDR1 SGHVS, CDR2 FQNEAQ. DNA of the CDR3: TGTGCCAGCAGCTTAGCAGGTGGCGGGACAGGGGGCGCTTATGGCTACCCCTTC. This encodes CASSLAGGGTGGAYGYPF.

V and J are TRBV27 and TRBJ2-5; 10 nucleotides line up with TRBD1. This CDR3 is built from 17 residues. Germline V gene data show CDR1 as MNHEY and CDR2 as SMNVEV (reference sequence). Germline trimming cut 3 bases from V and 2 bases from J; bases unmatched to any gene: 9. CDR3 nucleotide sequence: TGTGCCAGCAGTTTCTCTTCCGGGACAGGGGCGCAAGAGACCCAGTACTTC. The encoded protein is CASSFSSGTGAQETQYF.

This clone was recorded a few times. The CDR3 protein is CASRRGQGEAFF. CDR3 sequence (DNA): TGTGCCAGCAGGCGCGGACAGGGAGAAGCTTTCTTT. The gene calls are TRBV6-6 and TRBJ1-1; 8 bases align to TRBD1. The ends lost 6 bases at V and 8 bases at J; junction bases unmatched: 5. The CDR3 totals 12 residues. From germline, CDR1 is MNHNY and CDR2 SVGAGI (reference sequence).

This clone has more than one count but fewer than ten. The CDR3 protein is CASSPVNYEQYF. In DNA form, the CDR3 reads TGTGCCAGCAGTCCCGTAAACTACGAGCAGTACTTC. J is TRBJ2-7 and V is TRBV7-8; D is undetermined. CDR1 is SGHVS and CDR2 is FQNEAQ in the germline V gene. The CDR3 length is 12 residues. Trimming shortened V by 6 bases and J by 3 bases, and 9 bases separated the two germline ends.

The V call is TRBV5-1, the J call TRBJ2-2, with 7 bases aligning to TRBD1. The germline V gene has CDR1 SGHRS and CDR2 YFSETQ. Losses at the gene ends were 2 bases for V and 6 bases for J; bases not matched to a gene: 4. The CDR3 loop spans 14 amino acids. The CDR3 DNA reads as TGCGCCAGCAGCTTCCAACAGGGGCCCGGGGAGCTGTTTTTT. Amino acids: CASSFQQGPGELFF.

This clone was found a few times. The chain links TRBV6-6 to TRBJ2-5, with 14 bases matching TRBD2. Matching the DNA end better, TRBJ2-7 makes the J call doubtful. CDR3 length: 14 residues. Germline CDR1 MNHNY, CDR2 SVGAGI (reference sequence). The CDR3 is CASSTGLAGGEQYF. CDR3 in DNA: TGTGCCAGCAGTACAGGACTAGCGGGAGGCGAGCAGTACTTC.

Remarks on this clone: Other DNA sequences from this sample encode an identical CDR3 as well. The chain is built from TRBV6-5 and TRBJ1-1; a weak D match, TRBD1 (5 bases). Trimming removed 1 base at V and 1 base at J, with 7 bases between. CDR3 length equals 14 residues. Germline V gene data show CDR1 as MNHEY and CDR2 as SVGAGI. CDR3 DNA: TGTGCCAGCAGTTACTTGGACACGAACACTGAAGCTTTCTTT. Its protein product is CASSYLDTNTEAFF.

The chain is built from TRBV9 and TRBJ2-2; the D gene is possibly TRBD2 (5 bases). CDR1 and CDR2 from the germline V gene are SGDLS and YYNGEE. The CDR3 has 16 amino acids. Trimming pared 4 bases from V and 2 bases from J, leaving 15 bases between. The CDR3 loop is CASSPPRGLNTGELFF. The CDR3 DNA follows: TGTGCCAGCAGCCCCCCCCGAGGGCTAAACACCGGGGAGCTGTTTTTT. The variable domain in full, with the rest retrieved from reference TRBV9 and TRBJ2-2, is DSGVTQTPKHLITATGQRVTLRCSPRSGDLSVYWYQQSLDQGLQFLIQYYNGEERAKGNILERFSAQQFPDLHSELNLSSLELGDSALYFCASSPPRGLNTGELFFGEGSRLTVL.

This chain joins TRBV11-3 and TRBJ2-2, with D perhaps TRBD1 (6 bases). CDR1 SGHNT and CDR2 YENEEA come from the germline V gene. CDR3 size: 14 residues. The ends were cut back, 6 bases at V and 7 bases at J, with 15 bases in the middle. The CDR3, as DNA: TGTGCCAGCAGGCTGAGAGGGGGTGGCGGGGAGCTGTTTTTT. Encoded protein: CASRLRGGGGELFF. Combining the CDR3 with reference TRBV11-3 and TRBJ2-2 gives the whole variable domain EAGVVQSPRYKIIEKKQPVAFWCNPISGHNTLYWYLQNLGQGPELLIRYENEEAVDDSQLPKDRFSAERLKGVDSTLKIQPAELGDSAVYLCASRLRGGGGELFFGEGSRLTVL.

The V and J genes are TRBV4-2 and TRBJ2-3; perhaps TRBD1 as D (6 bases). The CDR3 runs to 15 residues. V dropped 3 bases and J dropped 0 bases, with 10 bases sitting between them. Per germline, CDR1 LGHNA and CDR2 YNFKEQ. CDR3 sequence (DNA): TGTGCCAGCAGCCAGCCGGGACAAAGCACAGATACGCAGTATTTT. Its translation is CASSQPGQSTDTQYF.

There are a few counts of this clone. The chain combines TRBV29-1 with TRBJ2-3; D may be TRBD1 (6 bases). This CDR3 contains 15 residues. CDR1 is SQVTM, CDR2 ANQGSEA, per germline. The germline V and J ends were trimmed by 0 bases and 0 bases, with 10 bases remaining between them. CDR3 sequence (DNA): TGCAGCGTTGAAGAGGACAGCTATAGCACAGATACGCAGTATTTT. Its translation is CSVEEDSYSTDTQYF.

There are a few counts of this clone. The chain is built from TRBV27 and TRBJ2-5; D gene ambiguous. V lost 2 bases to trimming and J lost 5 bases, with 15 bases between them. The CDR3 runs 15 residues. CDR1 is MNHEY, CDR2 SMNVEV, per germline (reference sequence). CDR3 in DNA: TGTGCCAGCAGTTTAGCGTCGCCTGCCCGGGAGACCCAGTACTTC. It specifies CASSLASPARETQYF.